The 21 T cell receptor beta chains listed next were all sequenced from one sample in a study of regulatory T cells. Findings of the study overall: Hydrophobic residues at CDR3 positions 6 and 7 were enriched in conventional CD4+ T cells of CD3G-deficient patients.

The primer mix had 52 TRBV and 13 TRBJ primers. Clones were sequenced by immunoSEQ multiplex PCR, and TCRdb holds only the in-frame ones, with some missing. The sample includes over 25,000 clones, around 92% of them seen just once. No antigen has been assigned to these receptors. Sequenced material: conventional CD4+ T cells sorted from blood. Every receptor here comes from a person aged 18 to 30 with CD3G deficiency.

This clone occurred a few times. The CDR3 coding sequence is TGTGCCAGCAGGCCCCAGGGGACCGGGGAGCTGTTTTTT. Translating it yields CASRPQGTGELFF. This chain links TRBV28 with TRBJ2-2; the D gene is possibly TRBD1 (6 bases). V was trimmed by 6 bases and J by 5 bases, leaving 10 bases between them. Germline assignment: CDR1 MDHEN and CDR2 SYDVKM. The CDR3 consists of 13 residues.

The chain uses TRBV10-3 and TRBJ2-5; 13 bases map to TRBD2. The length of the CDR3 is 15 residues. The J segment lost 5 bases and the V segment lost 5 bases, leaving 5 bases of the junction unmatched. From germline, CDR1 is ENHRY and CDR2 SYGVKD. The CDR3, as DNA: TGTGCCATCAGTCAAGGACTAGCGGGAGTGGAGACCCAGTACTTC. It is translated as CAISQGLAGVETQYF.

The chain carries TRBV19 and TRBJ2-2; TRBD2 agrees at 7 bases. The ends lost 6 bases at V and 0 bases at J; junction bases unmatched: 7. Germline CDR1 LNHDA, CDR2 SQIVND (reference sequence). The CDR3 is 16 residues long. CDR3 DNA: TGTGCCAGTAGCCCCATGGGAGGGTCGAACACCGGGGAGCTGTTTTTT. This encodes CASSPMGGSNTGELFF.

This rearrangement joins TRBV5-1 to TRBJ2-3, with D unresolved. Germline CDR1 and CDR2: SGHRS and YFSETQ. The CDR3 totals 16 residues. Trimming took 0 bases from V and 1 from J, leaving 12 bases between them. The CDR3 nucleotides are TGCGCCAGCAGCTTGGCCGGTGGGTCTCGCACAGATACGCAGTATTTT. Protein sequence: CASSLAGGSRTDTQYF.

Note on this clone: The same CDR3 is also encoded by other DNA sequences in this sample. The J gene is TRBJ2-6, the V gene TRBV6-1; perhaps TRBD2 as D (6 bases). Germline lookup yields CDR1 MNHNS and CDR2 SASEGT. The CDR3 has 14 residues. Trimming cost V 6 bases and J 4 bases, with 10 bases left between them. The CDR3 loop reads CASSAGTGANVLTF. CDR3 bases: TGTGCCAGCAGCGCGGGAACCGGGGCCAACGTCCTGACTTTC.

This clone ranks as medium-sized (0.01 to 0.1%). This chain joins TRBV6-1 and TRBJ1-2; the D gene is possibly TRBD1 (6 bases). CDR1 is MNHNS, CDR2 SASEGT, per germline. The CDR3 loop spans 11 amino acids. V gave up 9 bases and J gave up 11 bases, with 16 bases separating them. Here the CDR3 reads CASSMDRRYTF. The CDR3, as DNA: TGTGCCAGTAGTATGGACAGACGATACACCTTC.

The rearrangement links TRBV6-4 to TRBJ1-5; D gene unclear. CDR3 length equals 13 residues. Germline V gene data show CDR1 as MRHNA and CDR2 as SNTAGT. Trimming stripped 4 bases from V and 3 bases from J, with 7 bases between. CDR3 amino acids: CASSGEVNQPQHF. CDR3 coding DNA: TGTGCCAGCAGTGGGGAGGTCAATCAGCCCCAGCATTTT.

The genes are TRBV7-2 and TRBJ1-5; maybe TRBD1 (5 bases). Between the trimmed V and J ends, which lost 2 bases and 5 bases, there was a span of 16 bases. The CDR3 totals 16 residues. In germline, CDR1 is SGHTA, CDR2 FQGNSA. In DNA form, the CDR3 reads TGTGCCAGCAGCTTAAGGCCATCAGGGATCGATCAGCCCCAGCATTTT. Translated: CASSLRPSGIDQPQHF. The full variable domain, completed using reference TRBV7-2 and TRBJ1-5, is GAGVSQSPSNKVTEKGKDVELRCDPISGHTALYWYRQSLGQGLEFLIYFQGNSAPDKSGLPSDRFSAERTGGSVSTLTIQRTQQEDSAVYLCASSLRPSGIDQPQHFGDGTRLSIL.

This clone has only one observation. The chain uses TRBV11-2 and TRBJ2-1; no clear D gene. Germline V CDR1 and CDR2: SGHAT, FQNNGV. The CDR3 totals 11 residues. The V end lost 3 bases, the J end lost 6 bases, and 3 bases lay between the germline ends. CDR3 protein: CASSLANEQFF. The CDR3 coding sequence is TGTGCCAGCAGCTTGGCCAATGAGCAGTTCTTC.

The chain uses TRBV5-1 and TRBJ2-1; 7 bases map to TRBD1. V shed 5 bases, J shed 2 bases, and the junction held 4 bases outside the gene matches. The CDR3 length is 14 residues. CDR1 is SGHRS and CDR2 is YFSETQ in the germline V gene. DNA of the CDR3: TGCGCCAGCAGTACAGGGGACCCCTACAATGAGCAGTTCTTC. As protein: CASSTGDPYNEQFF.

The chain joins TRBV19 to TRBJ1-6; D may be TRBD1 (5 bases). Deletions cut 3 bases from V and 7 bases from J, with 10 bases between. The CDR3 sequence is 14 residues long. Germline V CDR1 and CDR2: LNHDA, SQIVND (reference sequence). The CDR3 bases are TGTGCCAGTAGTATTCCAGGGCTCAATTCACCCCTCCACTTT. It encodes CASSIPGLNSPLHF.

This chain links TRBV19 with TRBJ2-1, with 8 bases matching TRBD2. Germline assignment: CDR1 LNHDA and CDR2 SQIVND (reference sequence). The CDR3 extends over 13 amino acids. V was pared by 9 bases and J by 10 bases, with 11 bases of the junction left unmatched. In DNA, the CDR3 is TGTGCCAGCGGGGGGGGCAGAGGAGGAGAGCAGTTCTTC. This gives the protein CASGGGRGGEQFF.

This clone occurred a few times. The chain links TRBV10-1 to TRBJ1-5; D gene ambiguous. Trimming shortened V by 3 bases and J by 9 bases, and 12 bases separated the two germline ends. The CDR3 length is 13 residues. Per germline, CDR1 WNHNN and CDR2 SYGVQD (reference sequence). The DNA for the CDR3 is TGCGCCAGCAGTGAAGGGCCCAAAGGGCCCCAGCATTTT. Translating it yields CASSEGPKGPQHF.

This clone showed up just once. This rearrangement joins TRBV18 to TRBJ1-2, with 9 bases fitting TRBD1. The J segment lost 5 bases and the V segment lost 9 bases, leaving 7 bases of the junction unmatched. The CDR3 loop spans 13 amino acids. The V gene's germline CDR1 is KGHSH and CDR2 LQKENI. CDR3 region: CASSTGTGYGYTF. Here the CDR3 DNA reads TGTGCCAGTTCCACCGGGACAGGGTATGGCTACACCTTC.

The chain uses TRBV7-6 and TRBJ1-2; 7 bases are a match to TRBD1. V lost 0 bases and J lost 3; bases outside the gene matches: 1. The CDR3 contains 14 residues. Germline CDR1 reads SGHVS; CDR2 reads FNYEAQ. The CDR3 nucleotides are TGTGCCAGCAGCTTAGCAGGGGGCGACTATGGCTACACCTTC. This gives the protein CASSLAGGDYGYTF. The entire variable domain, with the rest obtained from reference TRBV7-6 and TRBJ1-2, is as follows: GAGVSQSPRYKVTKRGQDVALRCDPISGHVSLYWYRQALGQGPEFLTYFNYEAQQDKSGLPNDRFSAERPEGSISTLTIQRTEQRDSAMYRCASSLAGGDYGYTFGSGTRLTVV.

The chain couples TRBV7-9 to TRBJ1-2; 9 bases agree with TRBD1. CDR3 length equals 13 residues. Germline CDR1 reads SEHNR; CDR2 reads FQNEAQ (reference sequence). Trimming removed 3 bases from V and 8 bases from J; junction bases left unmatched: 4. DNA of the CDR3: TGTGCCAGCAGCTTGGTTACAGGGGGCGGCTACACCTTC. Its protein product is CASSLVTGGGYTF.

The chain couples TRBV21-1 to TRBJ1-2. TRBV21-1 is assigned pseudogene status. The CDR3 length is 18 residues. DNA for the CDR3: TGTGCCAGCAGCAAAAGGTTCGGTCGGCAGGGAGCTTTCAATGGCTACACCTTC. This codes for CASSKRFGRQGAFNGYTF.

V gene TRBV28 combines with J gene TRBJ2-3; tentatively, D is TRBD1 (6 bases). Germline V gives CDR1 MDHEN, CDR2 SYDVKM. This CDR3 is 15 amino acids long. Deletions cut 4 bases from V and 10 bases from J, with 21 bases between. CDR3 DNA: TGTGCCAGCAGTTCCCCCATACATAACAGGGATGCGCAGTATTTT. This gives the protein CASSSPIHNRDAQYF.

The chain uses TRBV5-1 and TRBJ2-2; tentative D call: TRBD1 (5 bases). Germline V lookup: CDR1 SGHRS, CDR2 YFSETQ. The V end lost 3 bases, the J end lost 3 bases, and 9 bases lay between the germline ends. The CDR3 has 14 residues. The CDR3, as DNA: TGCGCCAGCAGCTCTCCAGGGTACACCGGGGAGCTGTTTTTT. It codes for CASSSPGYTGELFF.

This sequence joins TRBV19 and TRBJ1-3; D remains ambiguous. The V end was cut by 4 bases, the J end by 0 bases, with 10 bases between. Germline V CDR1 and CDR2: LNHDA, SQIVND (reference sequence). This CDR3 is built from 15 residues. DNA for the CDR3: TGTGCCAGTAGTACCTCCCGATTCTCTGGAAACACCATATATTTT. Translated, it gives CASSTSRFSGNTIYF. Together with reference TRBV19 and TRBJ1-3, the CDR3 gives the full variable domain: DGGITQSPKYLFRKEGQNVTLSCEQNLNHDAMYWYRQDPGQGLRLIYYSQIVNDFQKGDIAEGYSVSREKKESFPLTVTSAQKNPTAFYLCASSTSRFSGNTIYFGEGSWLTVV.

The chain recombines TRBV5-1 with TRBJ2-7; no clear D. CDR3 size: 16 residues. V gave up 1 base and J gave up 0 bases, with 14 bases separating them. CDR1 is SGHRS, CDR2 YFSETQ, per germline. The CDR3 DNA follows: TGCGCCAGCAGCTTGAAGGCGGCGCCTACCTCCTACGAGCAGTACGTC. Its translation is CASSLKAAPTSYEQYV.